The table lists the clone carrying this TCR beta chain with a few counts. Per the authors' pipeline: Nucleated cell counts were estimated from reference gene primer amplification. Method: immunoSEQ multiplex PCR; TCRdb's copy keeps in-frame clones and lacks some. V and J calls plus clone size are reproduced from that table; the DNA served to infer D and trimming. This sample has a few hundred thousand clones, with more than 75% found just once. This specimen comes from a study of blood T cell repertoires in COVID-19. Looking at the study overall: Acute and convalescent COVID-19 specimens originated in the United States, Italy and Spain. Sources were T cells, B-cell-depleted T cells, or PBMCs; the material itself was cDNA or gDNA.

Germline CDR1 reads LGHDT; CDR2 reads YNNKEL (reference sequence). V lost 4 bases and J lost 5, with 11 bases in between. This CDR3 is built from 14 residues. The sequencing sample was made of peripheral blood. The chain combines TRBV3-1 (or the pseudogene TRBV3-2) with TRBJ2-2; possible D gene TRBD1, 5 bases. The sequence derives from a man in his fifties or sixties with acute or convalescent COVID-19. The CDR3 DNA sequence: TGTGCCAGCAGCCGGCAGGGTGGGACCGGGGAGCTGTTTTTT. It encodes CASSRQGGTGELFF.